This T cell receptor (beta chain) was recovered during a study of graft-versus-host responses after intestinal transplantation. Details on this clone: Its antigen is as yet unknown.

The CDR3 has 14 amino acids. Germline lookup yields CDR1 SGHTA and CDR2 FQGNSA. The V segment lost 4 bases and the J segment 5 bases; nucleotides outside the gene matches: 7. Only in-frame clones appear in the TCRdb table, and some are missing; sequencing was by immunoSEQ multiplex PCR. The data contain about 96,000 clones, more than 90% of them seen just once; the ten biggest clones take up more than 0.3%. V usage is TRBV7-2 and J usage is TRBJ1-2; TRBD1 aligns across 7 bases. The receptor's source is a human donor who received an intestinal transplant. Sequenced here: unstimulated CD4+ T cells sorted from spleen or lymph node cells, sampled before intestinal transplant. Here the CDR3 DNA reads TGTGCCAGCAGCTCCAGGACAGGCGCTTATGGCTACACCTTC. Translating gives CASSSRTGAYGYTF.